This T cell receptor beta chain derives from a study of cytomegalovirus exposure and HLA in healthy donors. Broader study findings: In vitro data verified three CMV-associated chains as specific for CMV antigens. Within the 100 to 150 validation repertoires, first-cohort TCR clusters tended to co-occur, according to a later analysis.

Method: immunoSEQ multiplex PCR; TCRdb's copy keeps in-frame clones and lacks some. The sample holds approximately 72,000 clones, around 95% seen once. Regarding this clone: The antigen remains unidentified.

V gave up 5 bases and J gave up 7 bases, with 15 bases separating them. Looked up from germline, CDR1 is SGHAT and CDR2 is FQDESV (reference sequence). The CDR3 consists of 13 residues. The donors belonged to the roughly 110-subject validation cohort, separate from the approximately 700-subject first cohort. The origin of this receptor is a woman younger than 35 in good health and CMV-seronegative. V usage is TRBV11-1 and J usage is TRBJ2-7; D may be TRBD1 (5 bases). Input material: PBMCs. CDR3: CASSQGGLAEQYF. The DNA for the CDR3 is TGTGCCAGCAGCCAGGGCGGATTGGCAGAGCAGTACTTC.